A selection of T cell receptor beta chains follows, all from one sample in a study of blood T cell repertoires in COVID-19. Sequencing was performed with immunoSEQ multiplex PCR; in TCRdb, only in-frame clones are kept and a portion is missing. The table shows 130,000 to 150,000 clones, with 89% occurring only once. The sample consisted of peripheral blood. All receptors derive from a human donor in a cohort sampled during active COVID-19. Each CDR3 is given with its conserved first and last residue. D genes are given only for firm matches. A row's size may be missing; if present it is once, few, many or a size class.

J gene,clone size,D gene,V gene,CDR3 DNA,CDR3 protein
TRBJ2-7,-,TRBD1,TRBV25-1,TGTGCCAGCAGTGGGGGACAGTCCTCCTACGAGCAGTACTTC,CASSGGQSSYEQYF
TRBJ1-1,-,TRBD1,TRBV19,TGTGCCAGTAGTAAAACACAGGGGTGGAACACTGAAGCTTTCTTT,CASSKTQGWNTEAFF
TRBJ1-3,-,-,TRBV19,TGTGCCAGTAGTATAGAGACAAGTGTTTACTCTGGAAACACCATATATTTT,CASSIETSVYSGNTIYF
TRBJ2-7,-,TRBD1,TRBV11-2,TGTGCCAGCAGCCATCGGACAGGGCGATTCTACGAGCAGTACTTC,CASSHRTGRFYEQYF
TRBJ1-5,-,-,TRBV28,TGTGCCAGCAGTTTCCCAGGGAATCAGCCCCAGCATTTT,CASSFPGNQPQHF
TRBJ2-7,-,-,TRBV5-4,TGTGCCAGCAGCTCCTACAGGGAATCGACCTACGAGCAGTACTTC,CASSSYRESTYEQYF
TRBJ2-6,-,TRBD2,TRBV15,TGTGCCACCAGCAGAGACTGGGGACTAGCGGGGGACGGGGCCAACGTCCTGACTTTC,CATSRDWGLAGDGANVLTF
TRBJ2-3,-,TRBD1,TRBV14,TGTGCCAGCAGCCTGACAGGGCCAGATACGCAGTATTTT,CASSLTGPDTQYF
TRBJ2-2,-,-,TRBV18,TGTGCCAGCTCACCCCGGGCAGGGCCGAACACCGGGGAGCTGTTTTTT,CASSPRAGPNTGELFF
TRBJ1-2,-,-,TRBV25-1,TGTGCCAGCAGCCCGACTCGGAACTACGGCTACACCTTC,CASSPTRNYGYTF
TRBJ1-4,-,-,TRBV5-1,TGCGCCAGCAGCCCAGGTGAATCCTTTACAGCAACTAATGAAAAACTGTTTTTT,CASSPGESFTATNEKLFF
TRBJ2-7,-,TRBD1,TRBV11-2,TGTGCCAGCAGCCAAATGGACAGGACCTACGAGCAGTACTTC,CASSQMDRTYEQYF
TRBJ2-2,-,TRBD2,TRBV6-2/TRBV6-3,TGTGCCAGCAGCGATAGACTAGCGGGGAACACCGGGGAGCTGTTTTTT,CASSDRLAGNTGELFF
TRBJ2-5,-,-,TRBV4-3,TGCGCCAGCGGCCTCTCTGGAGTGGAGACCCAGTACTTC,CASGLSGVETQYF
TRBJ1-2,-,TRBD1,TRBV7-2,TGTGCCATCAGGACAGGGGACAACTATGGCTACACCTTC,CAIRTGDNYGYTF
TRBJ1-4,-,TRBD1,TRBV6-5,TGTGCCAGCAGCTCGGGACAGGGTAATGAAAAACTGTTTTTT,CASSSGQGNEKLFF
TRBJ1-5,-,-,TRBV2,TGTGCCAGCAGTGGGACGGGAAAAAATCAGCCCCAGCATTTT,CASSGTGKNQPQHF
TRBJ2-1,-,TRBD2,TRBV7-2,TGTGCCAGCAGCCTTAGCTTAGCGGGGGGACAGTTCTTC,CASSLSLAGGQFF
TRBJ1-5,-,-,TRBV2,TGTGCCAGCAGCCTAGGGAGGGAACAGCCCCAGCATTTT,CASSLGREQPQHF
TRBJ2-6,few,-,TRBV5-4,TGTGCCAGCAGCAAAAAAGGGGGGGAATTTCACCCTGGGGCCAACGTCCTGACTTTC,CASSKKGGEFHPGANVLTF
TRBJ2-3,-,-,TRBV10-1,TGCGCCAGCAGTGAGGACGGAAGGGGAGATACGCAGTATTTT,CASSEDGRGDTQYF
TRBJ2-2,-,TRBD2,TRBV19,TGTGCCAGTAGTATTGAGACTAGCGGGGGGTGGTTCGCCGGGGAGCTGTTTTTT,CASSIETSGGWFAGELFF
TRBJ1-6,-,-,TRBV28,TGTGCCAGCAGTTCATCCGGGACAAAAAATTCACCCCTCCACTTT,CASSSSGTKNSPLHF
TRBJ1-2,once,-,TRBV7-6,TGTGCCAGCAGCTCCGGACAGCCCGGGCATGGCTACACCTTC,CASSSGQPGHGYTF
TRBJ2-3,-,TRBD1,TRBV9,TGTGCCAGCAGCGGGACAGGGGGGACAGATACGCAGTATTTT,CASSGTGGTDTQYF
TRBJ2-1,-,TRBD2,TRBV6-5,TGTGCCAGCCGACTAGCGGGGGGGCCGGATCCGTTCTTC,CASRLAGGPDPFF
TRBJ2-5,-,TRBD2,TRBV5-8,TGTGCCAGCAGCCAAGGGACTAGCGGGGGGGCAAAGGAGACCCAGTACTTC,CASSQGTSGGAKETQYF
TRBJ1-5,-,-,TRBV6-2/TRBV6-3,TGTGCCAGCAGCCCAGGAGGCAATCAGCCCCAGCATTTT,CASSPGGNQPQHF
TRBJ1-2,-,-,TRBV9,TGTGCCAGCAGCGGGAGAGAAAACGGCTACACCTTC,CASSGRENGYTF
TRBJ2-7,-,-,TRBV25-1,TGTGCCAGCAGTGGGGGTCGGGGTGAGTACTTC,CASSGGRGEYF
TRBJ1-1,-,-,TRBV19,TGTGCCAGTAGTATAGGGAGGGGAACTGAAGCTTTCTTT,CASSIGRGTEAFF